The present T cell receptor beta chain was sequenced within a study of T cell changes during pregnancy in multiple sclerosis. Sequenced by immunoSEQ multiplex PCR; TCRdb stores in-frame clones only, minus some. Of under 75,000 clones in the sample, under 95% were seen once. V was shortened by 0 bases and J by 2 bases, with 5 bases between the two germline ends. Germline CDR1 reads SGHTS; CDR2 reads YDEGEE. The CDR3 covers 13 residues. The J gene is TRBJ2-5, the V gene TRBV5-8; a weak D match, TRBD1 (5 bases). This receptor was identified in a female donor in good health, enrolled as a control in a pregnancy study. The sample here was CD4+ T cells from peripheral blood mononuclear cells, taken after pregnancy. The CDR3: CASSLGQQETQYF. The CDR3 DNA follows: TGTGCCAGCAGCTTGGGACAGCAAGAGACCCAGTACTTC.